This T cell receptor (beta chain) was observed in a study of regulatory T cells in long-lasting Graves disease. Germline V gives CDR1 LNHDA, CDR2 SQIVND (reference sequence). The CDR3 runs 13 residues. V was clipped by 4 bases and J by 12 bases, with 15 bases between them. Combining iRepertoire HTBI primers with Arm-PCR of CDR3 regions, the authors built TCR beta libraries. TCRdb independently ran MiXCR on the multiplex PCR reads; one entry per CDR3 protein. In the table there are hundreds of thousands of distinct CDR3 sequences, 16% of which are singletons. Noted time point: newly diagnosed GD, antithyroid drugs for less than 3 months. Researchers made the TCR library from RNA that was extracted from PBMCs. A note on this clonotype: Its antigen is currently unknown.

Findings of the study overall: TRBV28, TRBJ1-2 and TRBJ2-5 were favored in persistent disease. Not thyroid tissue but only peripheral blood was studied.

The same data also contributed to another study, on T cells in Graves' hyperthyroidism and ophthalmopathy.

V and J are TRBV19 and TRBJ1-4; D unclear. The sequencing here drew on peripheral blood mononuclear cells (PBMCs), taken at new diagnosis, from a patient treated with antithyroid drugs. The source is a woman in her twenties or thirties with Graves disease. The CDR3 sequence is CASSTRAGPQLFF. CDR3 nucleotide sequence: TGTGCCAGTAGTACCCGAGCCGGGCCCCAACTGTTTTTT.